This T cell receptor (beta chain) comes out of a study of blood T cell repertoires in COVID-19. Across the whole study: Acute and convalescent COVID-19 specimens originated in the United States, Italy and Spain. The cDNA or gDNA used as material had been derived from T cells, B-cell-depleted T cells, or PBMCs.

The ends were cut back, 3 bases at V and 4 bases at J, with 14 bases in the middle. Germline-derived CDR1 and CDR2 are SQVTM and ANQGSEA. The CDR3 totals 14 residues. Clones were read by immunoSEQ multiplex PCR, and TCRdb kept only the in-frame ones, dropping some. The profile covers tens of thousands of clones, with about four fifths appearing a single time and 25% to 30% taken by the ten largest. This chain joins TRBV29-1 and TRBJ2-3, with D maybe TRBD2 (6 bases). This TCR was recovered from a human donor in a cohort sampled during active COVID-19. Sequenced material: peripheral blood. CDR3 sequence reads: CSVDPFRGSDTQYF. CDR3 in DNA: TGCAGCGTTGACCCCTTTCGGGGGTCAGATACGCAGTATTTT.